This passage covers 32 T cell receptor beta chains from one sample sequenced in a study of blood T cell repertoires in COVID-19. Repertoires were generated with immunoSEQ multiplex PCR, while TCRdb's copy carries only in-frame clones and drops some. Of 70,000 to 90,000 clones listed, approximately 92% were seen once; the top ten hold 6.9%. Sequencing used peripheral blood. The origin of the receptors is a human donor in a cohort sampled during active COVID-19.

This clone was detected once. This chain links TRBV11-2 with TRBJ2-3; 11 positions agree with TRBD2. The CDR3 sequence is 16 residues long. Germline assignment: CDR1 SGHAT and CDR2 FQNNGV. V dropped 3 bases and J dropped 4; count of bases not matched to a gene: 6. DNA for the CDR3: TGTGCCAGCAGCTTCACTAGCGGGGGTCTCTCAGATACGCAGTATTTT. Amino acids: CASSFTSGGLSDTQYF.

The chain recombines TRBV19 with TRBJ2-7, with D tentatively TRBD2 (6 bases). V was cut by 3 bases and J by 3 bases, with 12 bases left in between. The germline V gene has CDR1 LNHDA and CDR2 SQIVND (reference sequence). There are 14 residues in the CDR3. The CDR3 sequence: CASSILEGSYEQYF. CDR3 DNA sequence: TGTGCCAGTAGTATCCTGGAGGGCAGCTACGAGCAGTACTTC. The full variable domain, in which reference TRBV19 and TRBJ2-7 provide the parts outside the CDR3, is DGGITQSPKYLFRKEGQNVTLSCEQNLNHDAMYWYRQDPGQGLRLIYYSQIVNDFQKGDIAEGYSVSREKKESFPLTVTSAQKNPTAFYLCASSILEGSYEQYFGPGTRLTVT.

The rearrangement uses TRBV27 and TRBJ2-7, with 9 bases identical to TRBD1. The CDR3 consists of 15 residues. Germline CDR1 and CDR2: MNHEY and SMNVEV (reference sequence). The trim removed 5 bases at V and 7 bases at J, leaving 12 bases unmatched. The CDR3 loop is CASSPQQGAALEQYF. CDR3 DNA: TGTGCCAGCAGTCCTCAACAGGGGGCGGCTTTAGAGCAGTACTTC.

The V call is TRBV19, the J call TRBJ1-5; TRBD1 agrees at 7 bases. J lost 6 bases, V lost 6 bases, and 11 bases had no gene match. CDR1 LNHDA and CDR2 SQIVND come from the germline V gene (reference sequence). The CDR3 sequence is 15 residues long. The CDR3 loop reads CASRPGQGGGQPQHF. As DNA, the CDR3 is TGTGCCAGTAGGCCGGGGCAGGGGGGCGGTCAGCCCCAGCATTTT.

In its sample, this clone was seen once. CDR3 nucleotide sequence: TGTGCCAGCAGCTTGGACGGGACAGGGAATTCACCCCTCCACTTT. Translating gives CASSLDGTGNSPLHF. This chain uses TRBV5-6 with TRBJ1-6; 9 positions agree with TRBD1. The germline gives CDR1 SGHDT, CDR2 YYEEEE. The CDR3 totals 15 residues. The V gene end was trimmed by 0 bases and the J gene end by 7 bases; junction bases not matched to a gene: 2.

The rearrangement joins TRBV6-5 to TRBJ2-5; D is perhaps TRBD1 (5 bases). Germline V CDR1 and CDR2: MNHEY, SVGAGI. The CDR3 has 14 amino acids. With 6 bases removed from V and 0 bases from J, the gap between germline ends came to 11 bases. CDR3 in amino acids: CASRLIGDQETQYF. The CDR3, as DNA: TGTGCCAGCAGGTTGATAGGGGACCAAGAGACCCAGTACTTC.

V is TRBV5-6 and J is TRBJ2-7; 10 positions agree with TRBD1. CDR3 size: 16 residues. V lost 6 bases and J lost 7; bases outside the gene matches: 16. Germline CDR1 is SGHDT and CDR2 is YYEEEE. The DNA of the CDR3 is TGTGCCAGCACCTCTTCCTACGGGACAGGGGCGGGGGAGCAGTACTTC. Its protein product is CASTSSYGTGAGEQYF.

This chain uses TRBV15 with TRBJ2-2; 8 bases map to TRBD2. This CDR3 comprises 15 residues. The junction had 3 bases not matched to a gene; V was cut back by 5 bases and J by 1 base. Germline-derived CDR1 and CDR2 are LNHNV and YYDKDF (reference sequence). The CDR3 spells CATSARGGNTGELFF. CDR3 bases: TGTGCCACCAGCGCCCGGGGGGGGAACACCGGGGAGCTGTTTTTT.

This chain joins TRBV30 and TRBJ2-2, with 7 bases matching TRBD1. The CDR3 is 15 amino acids. V lost 2 bases, J lost 3 bases, and 6 bases stayed unmatched. Germline V gene data show CDR1 as GTSNPN and CDR2 as SVGIG (reference sequence). CDR3 region: CAWSIVTGYTGELFF. CDR3 DNA sequence: TGTGCCTGGAGTATTGTGACAGGGTACACCGGGGAGCTGTTTTTT.

The chain employs TRBV2 and TRBJ1-2; a weak D match, TRBD1 (6 bases). This CDR3 spans 13 amino acids. V was cut by 2 bases and J by 6 bases, with 10 bases left in between. Germline-derived CDR1 and CDR2 are SNHLY and FYNNEI. CDR3 loop: CASSERDNHGYTF. CDR3 bases: TGTGCCAGCAGTGAAAGGGACAACCATGGCTACACCTTC.

The J gene is TRBJ1-2, the V gene TRBV27, with TRBD1 matching over 12 bases. The CDR3 spans 15 residues. CDR1 MNHEY and CDR2 SMNVEV come from the germline V gene (reference sequence). The trim removed 7 bases at V and 6 bases at J, leaving 9 bases unmatched. This CDR3 reads CASTRSGTGGNGYTF. The CDR3 bases are TGTGCCAGCACCCGTTCCGGGACAGGGGGCAATGGCTACACCTTC.

This rearrangement joins TRBV19 to TRBJ2-7; D perhaps matches TRBD1 (6 bases). The CDR3 extends over 14 amino acids. CDR1 is LNHDA, CDR2 SQIVND, per germline (reference sequence). Trimming took off 1 base at V and 6 bases at J, with 13 bases between the two ends. As DNA, the CDR3 is TGTGCCAGTAGTATAGGGACAGTCGGAGCCGAGCAGTACTTC. Its translation: CASSIGTVGAEQYF.

The rearrangement uses TRBV11-2 and TRBJ2-1; D possibly corresponds to TRBD2 (5 bases). The germline V gene encodes CDR1 SGHAT and CDR2 FQNNGV. Trimming shortened V by 1 base and J by 9 bases, and 10 bases separated the two germline ends. The CDR3 length is 13 residues. The CDR3 region is CASSLGRISEQFF. For the CDR3, the DNA is TGTGCCAGCAGCTTAGGGAGGATTAGTGAGCAGTTCTTC.

The rearrangement joins TRBV2 to TRBJ1-4; 9 nucleotides line up with TRBD1. The V gene's germline CDR1 is SNHLY and CDR2 FYNNEI. This CDR3 is 14 amino acids long. J gave up 8 bases and V 3 bases, and 4 bases lay outside the gene matches. CDR3 DNA sequence: TGTGCCAGCAGTGAGGGGACAGGGAAGGAAAAACTGTTTTTT. Encoded protein: CASSEGTGKEKLFF.

V gene TRBV20-1 combines with J gene TRBJ2-1, with D hard to call. V lost 3 bases and J lost 10, with 13 bases in between. Germline assignment: CDR1 DFQATT and CDR2 SNEGSKA (reference sequence). The CDR3 totals 12 residues. In DNA, the CDR3 is TGCAGTGCTAGTGACGAAGGCAGGGAGCAGTTCTTC. Protein: CSASDEGREQFF.

This clone was found once. The chain combines TRBV19 with TRBJ2-5, with D possibly matching TRBD2 (7 bases). V gave up 11 bases and J gave up 4 bases, with 17 bases separating them. The CDR3 runs to 13 residues. Germline lookup yields CDR1 LNHDA and CDR2 SQIVND (reference sequence). CDR3 loop: CASSTGGLETQYF. CDR3 coding DNA: TGTGCCTCAAGTACGGGGGGCTTAGAGACCCAGTACTTC.

The V call is TRBV9, the J call TRBJ1-6; a possible D gene is TRBD1 (5 bases). CDR3 length: 11 residues. In germline, CDR1 is SGDLS, CDR2 YYNGEE. V was cut by 6 bases and J by 13 bases, with 11 bases left in between. CDR3 nucleotides: TGTGCCAGCAACATCCCAGGGCCCCTCCACTTT. Encoded protein: CASNIPGPLHF.

V usage is TRBV5-5 and J usage is TRBJ1-2; maybe TRBD1 (6 bases). CDR1 is SGHKS and CDR2 is YYEKEE in the germline V gene (reference sequence). The V gene lost 4 bases and the J gene lost 0 bases, with 10 bases spanning the gap. The CDR3 covers 14 residues. The CDR3 DNA follows: TGTGCCAGCAGCCCCTGGACAGCTAACTATGGCTACACCTTC. Amino acids: CASSPWTANYGYTF.

This sequence joins TRBV6-5 and TRBJ2-1; TRBD1 might be the D (5 bases). Germline CDR1 reads MNHEY; CDR2 reads SVGAGI. V was pared by 2 bases and J by 14 bases, with 13 bases between. The CDR3 spans 12 residues. The CDR3 DNA is TGTGCCAGCAGTTACAAGGGTTTAGGGGAGTTCTTC. This translates into CASSYKGLGEFF.

V is TRBV10-1 and J is TRBJ2-7; 8 nucleotides align to TRBD1. Germline V CDR1 and CDR2: WNHNN, SYGVQD (reference sequence). J was trimmed by 2 bases and V by 4 bases; bases with no gene match: 4. The CDR3 sequence is 14 residues long. The CDR3 region has the DNA TGCGCCAGCAGTGTGGGCAGGGGGCCCTACGAGCAGTACTTC. It encodes CASSVGRGPYEQYF.

The chain recombines TRBV19 with TRBJ2-1; TRBD2 matches 12 bases. The CDR3 sequence is 14 residues long. Per the germline V gene, CDR1 is LNHDA and CDR2 is SQIVND (reference sequence). J was trimmed by 4 bases and V by 9 bases; bases with no gene match: 4. The CDR3 coding sequence is TGTGCCAGCTCCGGACTAGCGGGGTACAATGAGCAGTTCTTC. Encoded protein: CASSGLAGYNEQFF.

The gene calls are TRBV13 and TRBJ1-1, with TRBD1 matching over 9 bases. The CDR3 sequence is 14 residues long. Losses at the gene ends were 5 bases for V and 11 bases for J; bases not matched to a gene: 12. Per germline, CDR1 PRHDT and CDR2 FYEKMQ (reference sequence). In nucleotides, the CDR3 is TGTGCCAGCAGCCGGACAGGGGTAAAGCTTTCGGCTTTCTTT. Translation: CASSRTGVKLSAFF.

V and J are TRBV28 and TRBJ2-7; a possible D gene is TRBD2 (5 bases). CDR1 is MDHEN and CDR2 is SYDVKM in the germline V gene. Trimming cost V 5 bases and J 9 bases, with 17 bases left between them. The CDR3 sequence is 13 residues long. This chain's CDR3 is CASSLREGSAQYF. CDR3 nucleotides: TGTGCCAGCAGTCTTCGAGAGGGCTCGGCGCAGTACTTC. Full variable domain (rest looked up from reference TRBV28 and TRBJ2-7): DVKVTQSSRYLVKRTGEKVFLECVQDMDHENMFWYRQDPGLGLRLIYFSYDVKMKEKGDIPEGYSVSREKKERFSLILESASTNQTSMYLCASSLREGSAQYFGPGTRLTVT.

V and J are TRBV20-1 and TRBJ1-2, with D unresolved. The germline V and J ends were trimmed by 3 bases and 4 bases, with 6 bases remaining between them. The CDR3 loop spans 11 amino acids. Germline CDR1 and CDR2: DFQATT and SNEGSKA (reference sequence). Here the CDR3 DNA reads TGCAGTGCTAGTGGTAGCTATGGCTACACCTTC. It is translated as CSASGSYGYTF.

The J gene is TRBJ1-2, the V gene TRBV3-1 (or the pseudogene TRBV3-2); D uncertain. This CDR3 is 15 amino acids long. Trimming removed 0 bases from V and 4 bases from J, with 12 bases in between. Germline V gene data show CDR1 as LGHDT and CDR2 as YNNKEL (reference sequence). CDR3: CASSQDTTSGYGYTF. CDR3 coding DNA: TGTGCCAGCAGCCAAGATACGACGTCGGGCTATGGCTACACCTTC.

DNA of the CDR3: TGTGCCAGCAGTTCCGGGACAGGGGGCGAAACCCAGCATTTT. As protein: CASSSGTGGETQHF. The rearrangement joins TRBV5-8 to TRBJ1-5, with 12 bases lining up with TRBD1. CDR3 length equals 14 residues. The V gene end was trimmed by 5 bases and the J gene end by 11 bases; junction bases not matched to a gene: 8. Per germline, CDR1 SGHTS and CDR2 YDEGEE.

The CDR3 nucleotides read TGTGCCAGCAGTGACTCGAGTGACACTGAAGCTTTCTTT. The encoded protein is CASSDSSDTEAFF. V is TRBV6-4 and J is TRBJ1-1; D call uncertain. The CDR3 is 13 amino acids. The germline CDR1 and CDR2 sequences are MRHNA and SNTAGT. Trimming pared 0 bases from V and 3 bases from J, leaving 5 bases between.

The genes are TRBV7-2 and TRBJ1-6; 7 positions agree with TRBD1. CDR3 length: 15 amino acids. From germline, CDR1 is SGHTA and CDR2 FQGNSA. V shed 2 bases and J 5 bases; nucleotides not matched to a gene: 3. The CDR3 loop reads CASSLSRGHNSPLHF. The CDR3 coding sequence is TGTGCCAGCAGCTTATCTAGGGGGCATAATTCACCCCTCCACTTT.

The chain is built from TRBV6-5 and TRBJ1-4; 9 nucleotides align to TRBD1. This CDR3 contains 14 residues. V trimming: 6 bases; J trimming: 8 bases; junction bases outside the gene matches: 7. CDR1 and CDR2 (germline): MNHEY, SVGAGI. CDR3 coding DNA: TGTGCCAGCAGGCGCGGACAGGGGACCGAAAAACTGTTTTTT. Translation gives CASRRGQGTEKLFF.

This chain links TRBV10-3 with TRBJ2-2; 9 nucleotides match TRBD2. Germline V lookup: CDR1 ENHRY, CDR2 SYGVKD. V was pared by 1 base and J by 3 bases, with 3 bases of the junction left unmatched. The CDR3 length is 16 residues. The CDR3 loop is CAISEFSGGYTGELFF. Here the CDR3 DNA reads TGTGCCATCAGTGAGTTTAGCGGGGGCTACACCGGGGAGCTGTTTTTT.

The gene calls are TRBV19 and TRBJ1-5; 8 positions match TRBD1. CDR1 is LNHDA, CDR2 SQIVND, per germline (reference sequence). Losses at the gene ends were 4 bases for V and 4 bases for J; bases not matched to a gene: 3. This CDR3 contains 14 residues. The CDR3 DNA reads as TGTGCCAGTAGTACCGGGACAGGAAATCAGCCCCAGCATTTT. Its protein is CASSTGTGNQPQHF.

V is TRBV13 and J is TRBJ2-1, with D maybe TRBD1 (6 bases). Germline CDR1 is PRHDT and CDR2 is FYEKMQ (reference sequence). The CDR3 has 15 amino acids. V was cut by 5 bases and J by 2 bases, with 13 bases left in between. Here the CDR3 reads CASSITGSAYNEQFF. CDR3 nucleotide sequence: TGTGCCAGCAGCATAACAGGGTCCGCCTACAATGAGCAGTTCTTC.